The next 9 T cell receptor beta chains were all read from a single sample in a study of tumor and adjacent non-tumor tissue in lung cancer. A modified ARM-PCR protocol with three rounds of nested PCR amplified TCRbeta. TCRdb reprocessed the multiplex PCR reads via MiXCR and lists one record per CDR3 protein. Here the sample spans 90,000 to 100,000 distinct CDR3 sequences, 80% being singletons. This sample's RNA came from whole unsorted tissue. The normal lung tissue was taken more than 3 cm from the tumor edge. Sequencing was carried out using distant non-tumor lung tissue. These receptors were taken from a man between 60 and 70 years old with small cell lung cancer.

The genes are TRBV10-3 and TRBJ1-1, with unresolved D. V lost 3 bases to trimming and J lost 5 bases, with 16 bases between them. This CDR3 is 15 amino acids long. CDR1 is ENHRY, CDR2 SYGVKD, per germline. CDR3 bases: TGTGCCATCAGTGAAATGGGAGGGTTCCGGACTGAAGCTTTCTTT. It codes for CAISEMGGFRTEAFF.

This clonotype was found a few times. Since a much larger clone is just one base distant, this may be a read error. The chain combines TRBV5-4 with TRBJ1-4, with no clear D. Germline loops: CDR1 SGHNT, CDR2 YYREEE (reference sequence). CDR3 length: 14 amino acids. The CDR3 nucleotides read TGTGCCAGCAGCTTGGGGGCAACTAATGAAAAACTGTCTTTT. It codes for CASSLGATNEKLSF.

With regard to this clonotype: Without the conserved terminal phenylalanine or tryptophan, this CDR3 likely stems from a read error. The CDR3, as DNA: TGTGCCAGCAGCAAACAGGGGTGGGATGAACAGTTCTTA. It translates to CASSKQGWDEQFL. J is TRBJ2-1 and V is TRBV6-4, with 7 bases fitting TRBD1. There are 13 residues in the CDR3. Germline assignment: CDR1 MRHNA and CDR2 SNTAGT.

This clonotype has ten or more counts. The chain has TRBV12-3 or TRBV12-4 and TRBJ1-1, with D perhaps TRBD1 (6 bases). The V and J ends lost 7 bases and 4 bases respectively, with 22 bases between them. This CDR3 region has 16 residues. The CDR3 region is CASTPEGGGIGTEAFF. CDR3 in DNA: TGTGCCAGCACCCCCGAGGGGGGGGGGATTGGCACTGAAGCTTTCTTT.

In the case of this clonotype: This clone may be a read error of a much larger clone one base away. Likely a read error: the CDR3 ends without its conserved phenylalanine or tryptophan. The chain combines TRBV7-9 with TRBJ1-1; D might be TRBD1 (5 bases). Germline V lookup: CDR1 SEHNR, CDR2 FQNEAQ (reference sequence). V gave up 2 bases and J gave up 5 bases, with 12 bases separating them. There are 14 residues in the CDR3. The CDR3 region has the DNA TGTGCCAGCAGCTTACAGGGTAAAGGGACTGAAGCTTTCTCT. Protein product: CASSLQGKGTEAFS.

In the case of this clonotype: One end of the junction varies from germline; a read error may be responsible. V is TRBV4-1 and J is TRBJ2-2, with TRBD1 as a possible D gene (6 bases). This CDR3 has 15 amino acids. From germline, CDR1 is MGHRA and CDR2 YSYEKL. The CDR3 DNA reads as TGCGCCTGCAGCAGCATGGGGGCCTATACCGGAGAGCTGTTTTTT. It encodes CACSSMGAYTGELFF.

As to this clonotype: The junction differs from germline at one of its ends, possibly a read error. The chain combines TRBV30 with TRBJ1-5; 7 positions agree with TRBD1. The length of the CDR3 is 14 residues. Per the germline V gene, CDR1 is GTSNPN and CDR2 is SVGIG (reference sequence). The CDR3 DNA is TGTACCTGGAGTCCTCGCAGGGGGAATCAGTCCCAGCATTTT. This translates into CTWSPRRGNQSQHF.

CDR3 DNA sequence: TGTGCCAGCAGCGACTCGGGACATGGAAATAACGGGGAGCTGTTTTTT. Protein sequence: CASSDSGHGNNGELFF. This chain joins TRBV11-2 and TRBJ2-2, with D possibly matching TRBD1 (6 bases). Germline CDR1 SGHAT, CDR2 FQNNGV. The length of the CDR3 is 16 residues. Trimming removed 5 bases from V and 7 bases from J, with 20 bases in between. Combining the CDR3 with reference TRBV11-2 and TRBJ2-2 gives the whole variable domain EAGVAQSPRYKIIEKRQSVAFWCNPISGHATLYWYQQILGQGPKLLIQFQNNGVVDDSQLPKDRFSAERLKGVDSTLKIQPAKLEDSAVYLCASSDSGHGNNGELFFGEGSRLTVL.

To note about this clonotype: At one of its ends the junction is not consistent with the germline gene, which may arise from a read error. V usage is TRBV4-1 and J usage is TRBJ2-4, with unresolved D. CDR1 and CDR2 from the germline V gene are MGHRA and YSYEKL. The CDR3 has 15 residues. The DNA for the CDR3 is TGCGCCAGCTGCCAAGATGGCCGGACGGGAAACATTCAGTACTTC. Amino acid sequence: CASCQDGRTGNIQYF.